This is a list of T cell receptor beta chains from one sample in a study of graft-versus-host responses after intestinal transplantation. Produced via immunoSEQ multiplex PCR; TCRdb's table is partial and in-frame only. This table has approximately 33,000 clones, approximately 83% appearing once. No cognate antigen is known for these TCRs. The sequencing used unstimulated CD8+ T cells sorted from spleen or lymph node cells, collected before intestinal transplant. Every receptor here comes from a human donor who received an intestinal transplant. CDR3s include the opening cysteine and the closing phenylalanine or tryptophan. Each record gives: V gene, CDR3 protein.

v_gene: TRBV19
CDR3aa: CASSGGGDEQYF

v_gene: TRBV19
CDR3aa: CASKMGVSSYEQYF

v_gene: TRBV4-1
CDR3aa: CASSQRGNEQFF

v_gene: TRBV6-1
CDR3aa: CASSERPGGQETQYF

v_gene: TRBV11-2
CDR3aa: CASSLGQGPEQYF

v_gene: TRBV6-1
CDR3aa: CASIPRDTSNSPLHF

v_gene: TRBV9
CDR3aa: CASSSAGTGPAYTEAFF

v_gene: TRBV2
CDR3aa: CASREPGGANYEQYF

v_gene: TRBV27
CDR3aa: CASSSLRGTDTQYF

v_gene: TRBV27
CDR3aa: CASSLAGQGLLRETQYF

v_gene: TRBV4-1
CDR3aa: CASSPIQGRSNQPQHF

v_gene: TRBV19
CDR3aa: CASSITQPAGGNQPQHF

v_gene: TRBV2
CDR3aa: CASSDKALAGATDTQYF

v_gene: TRBV27
CDR3aa: CASSPGERRETQYF

v_gene: TRBV19
CDR3aa: CATDRGVYSNQPQHF

v_gene: TRBV2
CDR3aa: CASSPTHGQGVNSPLHF

v_gene: TRBV4-1
CDR3aa: CASSQHDRVDQPQHF

v_gene: TRBV6-1
CDR3aa: CASSEDIAGVNEQYF

v_gene: TRBV7-6
CDR3aa: CASSLTSGGPNTGELFF

v_gene: TRBV28
CDR3aa: CASSLWGDYEQYF

v_gene: TRBV10-3
CDR3aa: CAISDRGGETQYF

v_gene: TRBV7-6
CDR3aa: CASSYGGTGGKLFF

v_gene: TRBV5-6
CDR3aa: CASSSGGAYEQYF

v_gene: TRBV6-4
CDR3aa: CASSPDGQGDSFFTEAFF

v_gene: TRBV18
CDR3aa: CASSPPGPANTGELFF

v_gene: TRBV7-7
CDR3aa: CASSLAYGTGDDEQFF

v_gene: TRBV19
CDR3aa: CASGYQGYEQYF

v_gene: TRBV6-5
CDR3aa: CASSPGTGSYEQYF

v_gene: TRBV7-6
CDR3aa: CASSLALGDTQYF

v_gene: TRBV6-5
CDR3aa: CASSYGWPGNTIYF

v_gene: TRBV2
CDR3aa: CASSEPYYSYNEQFF

v_gene: TRBV27
CDR3aa: CASSGIPLYEQYF

v_gene: TRBV29-1
CDR3aa: CSVEERVSYNEQFF

v_gene: TRBV6-5
CDR3aa: CASSHGQEGTEAFF

v_gene: TRBV28
CDR3aa: CASSLRRQEVSYEQYF

v_gene: TRBV11-1
CDR3aa: CASSPAGVAGGDEQFF

v_gene: TRBV4-1
CDR3aa: CASSQDRDSGGAYEQFF

v_gene: TRBV7-2
CDR3aa: CASRRGTLNDGELFF

v_gene: TRBV4-1
CDR3aa: CASSQDAQGRETQYF

v_gene: TRBV7-9
CDR3aa: CASSLLVVAGHNEQFF

v_gene: TRBV4-1
CDR3aa: CASSIGASGEYEQYF

v_gene: TRBV7-2
CDR3aa: CASSFFYISYEQYF

v_gene: TRBV7-6
CDR3aa: CASSFGSGGTYEQYF

v_gene: TRBV11-2
CDR3aa: CASSSVTSGRSDEQFF

v_gene: TRBV9
CDR3aa: CASSPTRVARSNEKLFF

v_gene: TRBV27
CDR3aa: CASCGQEKVEQFF

v_gene: TRBV5-4
CDR3aa: CASRRGEANYGYTF

v_gene: TRBV7-8
CDR3aa: CASSSDQGQETQYF

v_gene: TRBV5-8
CDR3aa: CASSTLPTGGSEQYF

v_gene: TRBV7-9
CDR3aa: CASSPTPPGLNTGELFF

v_gene: TRBV5-1
CDR3aa: CASSRREYSYEQYF

v_gene: TRBV27
CDR3aa: CASSAGGTRLEQYF

v_gene: TRBV2
CDR3aa: CASRRTSPYQETQYF

v_gene: TRBV5-6
CDR3aa: CASSFGTMNTGELFF